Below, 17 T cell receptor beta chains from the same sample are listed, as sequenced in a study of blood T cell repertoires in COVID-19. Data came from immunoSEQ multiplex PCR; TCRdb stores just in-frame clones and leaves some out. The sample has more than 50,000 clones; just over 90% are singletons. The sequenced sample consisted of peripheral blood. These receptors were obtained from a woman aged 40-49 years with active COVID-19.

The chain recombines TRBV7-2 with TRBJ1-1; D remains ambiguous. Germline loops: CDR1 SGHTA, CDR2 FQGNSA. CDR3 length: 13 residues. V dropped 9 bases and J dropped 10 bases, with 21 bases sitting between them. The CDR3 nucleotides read TGTGCCAGTGGGAGTTTTCGAGGGCAAACAGCTTTCTTT. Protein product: CASGSFRGQTAFF.

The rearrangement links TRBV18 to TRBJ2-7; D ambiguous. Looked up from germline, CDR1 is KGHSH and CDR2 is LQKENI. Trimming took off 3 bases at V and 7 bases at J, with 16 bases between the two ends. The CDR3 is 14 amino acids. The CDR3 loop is CASSPSGSGGEQYF. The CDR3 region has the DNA TGTGCCAGCTCACCTAGTGGGTCGGGTGGAGAGCAGTACTTC. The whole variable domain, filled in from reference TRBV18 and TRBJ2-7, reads NAGVMQNPRHLVRRRGQEARLRCSPMKGHSHVYWYRQLPEEGLKFMVYLQKENIIDESGMPKERFSAEFPKEGPSILRIQQVVRGDSAAYFCASSPSGSGGEQYFGPGTRLTVT.

The CDR3 nucleotides read TGCGCCAGCAGCTTGGAGGGCGGGGGCCCCTCCGGGGAGCTGTTTTTT. Protein: CASSLEGGGPSGELFF. This chain connects TRBV5-1 to TRBJ2-2, with TRBD2 as a possible D gene (7 bases). Trimming left V 0 bases short and J 6 bases short, with 15 bases between. The CDR3 has 16 residues. Germline V gives CDR1 SGHRS, CDR2 YFSETQ. The variable domain in full, with the rest retrieved from reference TRBV5-1 and TRBJ2-2, is KAGVTQTPRYLIKTRGQQVTLSCSPISGHRSVSWYQQTPGQGLQFLFEYFSETQRNKGNFPGRFSGRQFSNSRSEMNVSTLELGDSALYLCASSLEGGGPSGELFFGEGSRLTVL.

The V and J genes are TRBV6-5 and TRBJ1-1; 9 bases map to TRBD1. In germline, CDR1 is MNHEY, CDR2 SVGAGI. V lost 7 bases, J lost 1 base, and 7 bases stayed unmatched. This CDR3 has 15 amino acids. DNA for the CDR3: TGTGCCAGCAAAACCGGGGGACAGGGGAACACTGAAGCTTTCTTT. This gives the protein CASKTGGQGNTEAFF.

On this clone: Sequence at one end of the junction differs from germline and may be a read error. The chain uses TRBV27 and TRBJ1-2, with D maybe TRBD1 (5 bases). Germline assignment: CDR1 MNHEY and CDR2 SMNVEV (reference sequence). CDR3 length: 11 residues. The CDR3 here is CASSLGRTLHF. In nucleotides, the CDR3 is TGTGCCAGCAGTTTGGGGCGAACCCTACACTTC.

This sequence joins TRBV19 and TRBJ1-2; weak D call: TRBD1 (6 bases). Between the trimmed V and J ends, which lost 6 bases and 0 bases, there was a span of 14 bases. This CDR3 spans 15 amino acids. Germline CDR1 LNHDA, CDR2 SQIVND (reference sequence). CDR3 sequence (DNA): TGTGCCAGTAGAGAAGAGACAGGAACTAACTATGGCTACACCTTC. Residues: CASREETGTNYGYTF.

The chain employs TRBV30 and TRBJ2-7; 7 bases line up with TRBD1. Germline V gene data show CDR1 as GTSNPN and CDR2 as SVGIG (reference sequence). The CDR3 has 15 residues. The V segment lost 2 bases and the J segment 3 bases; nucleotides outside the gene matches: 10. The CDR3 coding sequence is TGTGCCTGGAGTATTAAGGGGGCGCGGAGCTACGAGCAGTACTTC. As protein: CAWSIKGARSYEQYF.

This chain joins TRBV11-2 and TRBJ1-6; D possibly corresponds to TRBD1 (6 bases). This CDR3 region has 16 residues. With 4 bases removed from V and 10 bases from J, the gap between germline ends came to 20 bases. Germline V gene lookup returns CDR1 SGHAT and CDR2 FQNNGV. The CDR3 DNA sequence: TGTGCCAGCAGCTCCTTTATGACAGGAGCGAACTCACCCCTCCACTTT. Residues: CASSSFMTGANSPLHF.

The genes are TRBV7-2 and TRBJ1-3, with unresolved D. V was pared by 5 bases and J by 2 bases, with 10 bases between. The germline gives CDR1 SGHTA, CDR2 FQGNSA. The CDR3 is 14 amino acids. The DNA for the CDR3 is TGTGCCAGCAGCGCAAATACGGCTGGAAACACCATATATTTT. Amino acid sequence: CASSANTAGNTIYF.

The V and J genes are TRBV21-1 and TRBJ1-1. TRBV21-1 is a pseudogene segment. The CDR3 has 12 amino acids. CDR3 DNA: TGTGCCAGCACCGGGGGTGGCCCTGAAGCTTTCTTT. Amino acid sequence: CASTGGGPEAFF.

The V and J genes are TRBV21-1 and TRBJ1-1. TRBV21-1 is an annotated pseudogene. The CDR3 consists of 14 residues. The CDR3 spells CASPRSGENTEAFF. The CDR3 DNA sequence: TGTGCCAGCCCGAGGTCCGGGGAGAACACTGAAGCTTTCTTT.

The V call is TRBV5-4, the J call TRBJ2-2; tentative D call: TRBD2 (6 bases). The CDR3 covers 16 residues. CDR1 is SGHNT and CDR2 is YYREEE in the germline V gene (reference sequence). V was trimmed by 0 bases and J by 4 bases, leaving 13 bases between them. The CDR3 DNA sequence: TGTGCCAGCAGCTTGGCCGGGCGGGGCCGCACCGGGGAGCTGTTTTTT. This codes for CASSLAGRGRTGELFF.

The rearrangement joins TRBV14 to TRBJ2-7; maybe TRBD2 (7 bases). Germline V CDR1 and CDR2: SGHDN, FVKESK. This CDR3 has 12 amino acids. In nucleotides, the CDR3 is TGTGCCAGCAAGGGGGGAGGGCGGCGTTTTAAGGTC. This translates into CASKGGGRRFKV.

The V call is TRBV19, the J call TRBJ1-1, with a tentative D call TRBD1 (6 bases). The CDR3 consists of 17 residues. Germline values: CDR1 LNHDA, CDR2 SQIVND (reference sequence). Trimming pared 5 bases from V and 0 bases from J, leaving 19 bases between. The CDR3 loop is CASSPGRGDSMNTEAFF. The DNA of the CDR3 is TGTGCCAGTAGTCCCGGCAGGGGCGATTCTATGAACACTGAAGCTTTCTTT.

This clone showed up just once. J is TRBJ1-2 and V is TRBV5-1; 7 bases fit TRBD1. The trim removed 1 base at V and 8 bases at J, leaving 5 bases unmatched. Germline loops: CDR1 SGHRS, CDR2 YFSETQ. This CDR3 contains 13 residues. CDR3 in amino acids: CASSLTGDWGYTF. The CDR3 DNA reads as TGCGCCAGCAGCTTGACAGGGGACTGGGGCTACACCTTC.

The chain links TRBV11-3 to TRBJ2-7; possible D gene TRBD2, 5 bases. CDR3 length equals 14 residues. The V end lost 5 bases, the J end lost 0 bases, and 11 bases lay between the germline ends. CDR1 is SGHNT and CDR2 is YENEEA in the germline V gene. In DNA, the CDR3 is TGTGCCAGCAGCAGGGTGAGGGCCTCCTACGAGCAGTACTTC. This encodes CASSRVRASYEQYF.

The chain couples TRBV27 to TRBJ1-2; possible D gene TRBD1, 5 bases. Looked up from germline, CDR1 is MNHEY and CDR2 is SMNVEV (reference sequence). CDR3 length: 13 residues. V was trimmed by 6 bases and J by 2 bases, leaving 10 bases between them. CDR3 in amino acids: CASRLTANYGYTF. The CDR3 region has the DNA TGTGCCAGCAGGTTGACAGCCAACTATGGCTACACCTTC.